These 21 T cell receptor beta chains were sequenced from one sample in a study of Ad26.COV2.S vaccination and SARS-CoV-2 variants. Measured with immunoSEQ multiplex PCR; TCRdb has only the in-frame clones, and not every one. The repertoire includes 350,000 to 450,000 clones, about 89% of them detected once, and approximately 1.9% sits in the top ten. Treatment: around 19 received Ad26.COV2.S at low or high dose, single or two shots; several received placebo; per-sample allocation not given. The investigators took samples on day 63 after the first vaccine or placebo injection. Sequences were derived from peripheral blood, sampled in a trial of Ad26.COV2.S vaccine versus placebo. The receptors come from a person aged 18-65 years who received the Ad26.COV2.S COVID-19 vaccine or a placebo.

In its sample, this clone was seen a few times. The V call is TRBV9, the J call TRBJ2-2, with D unclear. V was cut by 2 bases and J by 8 bases, with 7 bases left in between. Germline V lookup: CDR1 SGDLS, CDR2 YYNGEE. This CDR3 has 12 amino acids. DNA of the CDR3: TGTGCCAGCAGCGTCCCCCAGGGGGAGCTGTTTTTT. Translating gives CASSVPQGELFF.

The chain links TRBV12-3 or TRBV12-4 to TRBJ1-1, with 7 positions matching TRBD1. CDR3 size: 12 residues. Trimming removed 1 base from V and 10 bases from J; junction bases left unmatched: 3. The CDR3 DNA reads TGTGCCAGCAGTTTAGAGGGGGCGTTAGCTTTCTTT. Protein: CASSLEGALAFF.

The chain recombines TRBV30 with TRBJ1-3; no clear D gene. The V end lost 4 bases, the J end lost 1 base, and 8 bases lay between the germline ends. Germline CDR1 is GTSNPN and CDR2 is SVGIG (reference sequence). This CDR3 comprises 13 residues. The CDR3 sequence: CAWNGLSGNTIYF. CDR3 in DNA: TGTGCCTGGAACGGGCTGTCTGGAAACACCATATATTTT.

The J gene is TRBJ2-7, the V gene TRBV11-3, with 12 bases lining up with TRBD2. This CDR3 is built from 15 residues. The germline CDR1 and CDR2 sequences are SGHNT and YENEEA. J lost 2 bases, V lost 5 bases, and 4 bases had no gene match. The CDR3 DNA is TGTGCCAGCAGCCAGACTAGCGGGAGTCCCTACGAGCAGTACTTC. Translation: CASSQTSGSPYEQYF.

Only a few counts were recorded for this clone. The V gene is TRBV5-4, the J gene TRBJ2-7; D perhaps matches TRBD2 (5 bases). The CDR3 consists of 14 residues. V was pared by 0 bases and J by 2 bases, with 9 bases between. Germline CDR1 SGHNT, CDR2 YYREEE (reference sequence). The CDR3 region is CASSLVGETYEQYF. Written as DNA, the CDR3 is TGTGCCAGCAGCTTGGTTGGGGAGACCTACGAGCAGTACTTC.

The chain combines TRBV5-6 with TRBJ2-5; TRBD2 matches 7 bases. V was pared by 1 base and J by 4 bases, with 7 bases of the junction left unmatched. CDR1 SGHDT and CDR2 YYEEEE come from the germline V gene. The CDR3 loop spans 15 amino acids. CDR3 DNA: TGTGCCAGCAGCTTGACTAGCGAGGGTGGAGAGACCCAGTACTTC. Its protein is CASSLTSEGGETQYF.

The rearrangement joins TRBV15 to TRBJ2-5; 8 nucleotides align to TRBD2. Unmatched junction bases numbered 10, after V lost 5 bases and J lost 5 bases. Germline V gene lookup returns CDR1 LNHNV and CDR2 YYDKDF (reference sequence). The length of the CDR3 is 15 residues. The CDR3 DNA sequence: TGTGCCACCAGCCCCAGTAGCGGGATTTCTGAGACCCAGTACTTC. It codes for CATSPSSGISETQYF.

The chain links TRBV4-1 to TRBJ2-5; D possibly matches TRBD1 or TRBD2 (5 bases each). Germline lookup yields CDR1 MGHRA and CDR2 YSYEKL. CDR3 length: 15 residues. V lost 3 bases and J lost 5, with 16 bases in between. The CDR3 reads CASSHGRQPGETQYF. Here the CDR3 DNA reads TGCGCCAGCAGCCACGGCCGACAGCCGGGGGAGACCCAGTACTTC.

This CDR3 reads CASSWTSGSTDTQYF. In DNA, the CDR3 is TGTGCCAGCAGTTGGACTAGCGGAAGCACAGATACGCAGTATTTT. The chain has TRBV28 and TRBJ2-3, with 10 bases aligning to TRBD2. CDR3 length: 15 residues. V was pared by 4 bases and J by 0 bases, with 1 base of the junction left unmatched. Germline V gene data show CDR1 as MDHEN and CDR2 as SYDVKM.

Only a few counts were recorded for this clone. The V call is TRBV7-8, the J call TRBJ1-5; D remains ambiguous. This CDR3 is built from 16 residues. From germline, CDR1 is SGHVS and CDR2 FQNEAQ. Trimming cost V 1 base and J 0 bases, with 10 bases left between them. The CDR3 protein is CASSLGAEYSNQPQHF. As DNA, the CDR3 is TGTGCCAGCAGCTTAGGGGCGGAATATAGCAATCAGCCCCAGCATTTT. Full variable domain (missing parts from reference TRBV7-8 and TRBJ1-5): GAGVSQSPRYKVAKRGQDVALRCDPISGHVSLFWYQQALGQGPEFLTYFQNEAQLDKSGLPSDRFFAERPEGSVSTLKIQRTQQEDSAVYLCASSLGAEYSNQPQHFGDGTRLSIL.

This chain connects TRBV4-2 to TRBJ2-7; TRBD1 matches 8 bases. CDR1 is LGHNA, CDR2 YNFKEQ, per germline. The CDR3 has 16 amino acids. V shed 3 bases, J shed 4 bases, and the junction held 11 bases outside the gene matches. In nucleotides, the CDR3 is TGTGCCAGCAGCCAGGGACTCGGGCAGGGGGCATACGAGCAGTACTTC. Protein product: CASSQGLGQGAYEQYF.

The V gene is TRBV10-3, the J gene TRBJ2-1; D may match TRBD1 or TRBD2 (6 bases each). Germline loops: CDR1 ENHRY, CDR2 SYGVKD. The CDR3 spans 16 residues. V lost 3 bases to trimming and J lost 1 base, with 13 bases between them. The CDR3, as DNA: TGTGCCATCAGTGACCCCAGGGGAGGTTCCTACAATGAGCAGTTCTTC. It codes for CAISDPRGGSYNEQFF.

This chain links TRBV5-6 with TRBJ2-3, with D uncertain. Trimming stripped 1 base from V and 0 bases from J, with 15 bases between. CDR3 length equals 17 residues. Per the germline V gene, CDR1 is SGHDT and CDR2 is YYEEEE. The CDR3 DNA reads TGTGCCAGCAGCTTGAAAATGTGGGGATCTAGCACAGATACGCAGTATTTT. Its protein product is CASSLKMWGSSTDTQYF.

This chain uses TRBV5-6 with TRBJ1-2, with D possibly TRBD1 on 6 matching bases. With 5 bases removed from V and 5 bases from J, the gap between germline ends came to 19 bases. Germline values: CDR1 SGHDT, CDR2 YYEEEE. The CDR3 spans 15 residues. CDR3 nucleotides: TGTGCCAGCAGATCTAGGGGGTCGATGGTATATGGCTACACCTTC. Amino acids: CASRSRGSMVYGYTF.

The chain has TRBV5-6 and TRBJ2-7; 10 nucleotides match TRBD2. V was clipped by 5 bases and J by 3 bases; unmatched bases: 8. Germline V gene lookup returns CDR1 SGHDT and CDR2 YYEEEE. The CDR3 is 15 residues long. The CDR3 sequence: CASRPSGRVFYEQYF. The CDR3 DNA reads as TGTGCCAGCAGGCCGAGCGGGAGGGTCTTCTACGAGCAGTACTTC.

V usage is TRBV11-2 and J usage is TRBJ2-1; 8 nucleotides match TRBD2. The CDR3 contains 15 residues. The germline V gene has CDR1 SGHAT and CDR2 FQNNGV. The J segment lost 0 bases and the V segment lost 5 bases, leaving 3 bases of the junction unmatched. Here the CDR3 reads CASSPSGSSYNEQFF. The CDR3 nucleotides are TGTGCCAGCAGCCCCAGCGGGAGCTCCTACAATGAGCAGTTCTTC.

The rearrangement uses TRBV9 and TRBJ1-4; 7 bases are a match to TRBD1. The CDR3 covers 14 residues. The germline gives CDR1 SGDLS, CDR2 YYNGEE. Trimming removed 0 bases from V and 5 bases from J; junction bases left unmatched: 1. Here the CDR3 reads CASSVGRGNEKLFF. The CDR3 DNA follows: TGTGCCAGCAGCGTAGGCAGGGGGAATGAAAAACTGTTTTTT. The whole variable domain, filled in from reference TRBV9 and TRBJ1-4, reads DSGVTQTPKHLITATGQRVTLRCSPRSGDLSVYWYQQSLDQGLQFLIQYYNGEERAKGNILERFSAQQFPDLHSELNLSSLELGDSALYFCASSVGRGNEKLFFGSGTQLSVL.

The chain recombines TRBV28 with TRBJ2-6; D is uncertain. This CDR3 spans 15 amino acids. Germline CDR1 is MDHEN and CDR2 is SYDVKM. The V gene lost 3 bases and the J gene lost 0 bases, with 6 bases spanning the gap. The CDR3 region is CASSLAHSGANVLTF. CDR3 nucleotides: TGTGCCAGCAGTTTGGCCCACTCTGGGGCCAACGTCCTGACTTTC.

This rearrangement joins TRBV11-3 to TRBJ1-2, with D tentatively TRBD1 (5 bases). V shed 5 bases and J shed 4 bases, with 14 bases lying between them. The germline V gene encodes CDR1 SGHNT and CDR2 YENEEA. The CDR3 is made up of 14 amino acids. As DNA, the CDR3 is TGTGCCAGCAGCCCGGACATCGAAGTCTATGGCTACACCTTC. Residues: CASSPDIEVYGYTF.

The chain recombines TRBV3-1 (or the pseudogene TRBV3-2) with TRBJ2-4, with 14 nucleotides matching TRBD2. V lost 4 bases and J lost 1; bases outside the gene matches: 9. Germline CDR1 reads LGHDT; CDR2 reads YNNKEL (reference sequence). This CDR3 has 19 residues. CDR3 in DNA: TGTGCCAGCAGCCCCTTCCGACTAGCGGGAGGGGGGGCCAAAAACATTCAGTACTTC. Protein product: CASSPFRLAGGGAKNIQYF.

The CDR3: CACRPGQGNSPLHF. CDR3 DNA sequence: TGTGCCTGTCGCCCGGGACAGGGGAATTCACCCCTCCACTTT. The rearrangement joins TRBV30 to TRBJ1-6, with 10 bases fitting TRBD1. The length of the CDR3 is 14 residues. Germline V gives CDR1 GTSNPN, CDR2 SVGIG (reference sequence). The trim removed 6 bases at V and 7 bases at J, leaving 6 bases unmatched.